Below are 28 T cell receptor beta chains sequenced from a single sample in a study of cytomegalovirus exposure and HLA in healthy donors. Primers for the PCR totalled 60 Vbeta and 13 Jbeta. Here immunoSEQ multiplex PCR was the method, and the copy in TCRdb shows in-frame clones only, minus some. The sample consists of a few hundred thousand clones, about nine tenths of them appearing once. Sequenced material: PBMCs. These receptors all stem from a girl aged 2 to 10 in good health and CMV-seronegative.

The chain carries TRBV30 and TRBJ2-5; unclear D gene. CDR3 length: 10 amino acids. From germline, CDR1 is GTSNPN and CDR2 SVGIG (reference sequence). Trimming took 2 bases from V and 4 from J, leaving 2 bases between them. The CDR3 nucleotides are TGTGCCTGGAGTCGAGAGACCCAGTACTTC. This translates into CAWSRETQYF.

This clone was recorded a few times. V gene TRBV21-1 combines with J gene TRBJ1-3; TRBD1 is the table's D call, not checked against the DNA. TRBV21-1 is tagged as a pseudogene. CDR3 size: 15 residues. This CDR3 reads CASITVRTGGGTIYF. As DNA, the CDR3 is TGTGCCAGCATAACGGTGCGGACAGGGGGAGGCACCATATATTTT.

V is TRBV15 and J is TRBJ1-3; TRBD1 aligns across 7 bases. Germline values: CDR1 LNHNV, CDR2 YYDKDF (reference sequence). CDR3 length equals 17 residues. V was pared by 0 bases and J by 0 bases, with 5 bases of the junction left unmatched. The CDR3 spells CATSRDPQGSSGNTIYF. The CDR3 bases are TGTGCCACCAGCAGAGACCCACAGGGGTCCTCTGGAAACACCATATATTTT. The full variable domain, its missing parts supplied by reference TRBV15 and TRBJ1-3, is DAMVIQNPRYQVTQFGKPVTLSCSQTLNHNVMYWYQQKSSQAPKLLFHYYDKDFNNEADTPDNFQSRRPNTSFCFLDIRSPGLGDTAMYLCATSRDPQGSSGNTIYFGEGSWLTVV.

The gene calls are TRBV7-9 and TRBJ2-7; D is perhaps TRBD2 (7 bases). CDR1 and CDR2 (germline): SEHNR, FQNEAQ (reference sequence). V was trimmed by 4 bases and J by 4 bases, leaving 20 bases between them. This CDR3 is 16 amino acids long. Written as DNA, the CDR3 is TGTGCCAGCAGCTCCCATGGGGGGGGCTCGGGGTACGAGCAGTACTTC. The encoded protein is CASSSHGGGSGYEQYF.

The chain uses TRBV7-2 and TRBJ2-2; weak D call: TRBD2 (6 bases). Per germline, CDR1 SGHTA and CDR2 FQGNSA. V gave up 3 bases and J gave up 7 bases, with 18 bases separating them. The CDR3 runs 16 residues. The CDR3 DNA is TGTGCCAGCAGCTTGTTCTCAACGGGAGCGGTCGGGGAGCTGTTTTTT. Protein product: CASSLFSTGAVGELFF.

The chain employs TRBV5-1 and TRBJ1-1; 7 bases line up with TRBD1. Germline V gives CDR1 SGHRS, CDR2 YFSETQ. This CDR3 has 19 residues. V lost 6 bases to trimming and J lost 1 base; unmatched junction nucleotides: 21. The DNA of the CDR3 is TGCGCCAGCACCCCCCCACGCACCTTAGGAGGGGGCCGGAACACTGAAGCTTTCTTT. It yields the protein CASTPPRTLGGGRNTEAFF.

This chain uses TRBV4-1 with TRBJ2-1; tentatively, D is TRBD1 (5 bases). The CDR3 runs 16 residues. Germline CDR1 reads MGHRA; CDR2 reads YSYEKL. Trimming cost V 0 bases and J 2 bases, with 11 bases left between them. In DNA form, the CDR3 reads TGCGCCAGCAGCCAAGAGGGGCCTTCCACCTACAATGAGCAGTTCTTC. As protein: CASSQEGPSTYNEQFF.

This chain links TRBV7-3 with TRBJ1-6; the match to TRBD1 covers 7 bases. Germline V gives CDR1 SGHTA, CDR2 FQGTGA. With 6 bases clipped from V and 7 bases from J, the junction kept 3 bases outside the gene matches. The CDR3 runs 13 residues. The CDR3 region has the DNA TGTGCCAGCAGTTCGACAGGGAATTCACCCCTCCACTTT. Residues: CASSSTGNSPLHF. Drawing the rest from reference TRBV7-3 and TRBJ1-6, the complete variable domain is GAGVSQTPSNKVTEKGKYVELRCDPISGHTALYWYRQSLGQGPEFLIYFQGTGAADDSGLPNDRFFAVRPEGSVSTLKIQRTERGDSAVYLCASSSTGNSPLHFGNGTRLTVT.

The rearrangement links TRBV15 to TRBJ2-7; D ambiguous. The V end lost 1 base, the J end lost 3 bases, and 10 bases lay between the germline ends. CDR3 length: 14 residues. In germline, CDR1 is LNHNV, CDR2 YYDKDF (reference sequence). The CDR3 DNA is TGTGCCACCAGCAGAGGGAGAAGAAACTACGAGCAGTACTTC. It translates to CATSRGRRNYEQYF.

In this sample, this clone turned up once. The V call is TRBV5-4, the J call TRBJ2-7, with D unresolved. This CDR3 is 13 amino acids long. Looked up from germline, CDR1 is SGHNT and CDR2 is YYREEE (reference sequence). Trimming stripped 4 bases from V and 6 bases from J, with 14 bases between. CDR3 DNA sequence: TGTGCCAGCAGCATAGACTCCCGACCCGAGCAGTACTTC. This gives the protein CASSIDSRPEQYF.

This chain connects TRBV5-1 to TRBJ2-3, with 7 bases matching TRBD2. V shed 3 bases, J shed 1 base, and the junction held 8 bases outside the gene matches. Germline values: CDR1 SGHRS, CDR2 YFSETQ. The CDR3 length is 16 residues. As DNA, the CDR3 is TGCGCCAGCAGCTGGGGAAGGGCGGGAGGCACAGATACGCAGTATTTT. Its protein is CASSWGRAGGTDTQYF. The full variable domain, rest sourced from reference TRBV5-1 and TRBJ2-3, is KAGVTQTPRYLIKTRGQQVTLSCSPISGHRSVSWYQQTPGQGLQFLFEYFSETQRNKGNFPGRFSGRQFSNSRSEMNVSTLELGDSALYLCASSWGRAGGTDTQYFGPGTRLTVL.

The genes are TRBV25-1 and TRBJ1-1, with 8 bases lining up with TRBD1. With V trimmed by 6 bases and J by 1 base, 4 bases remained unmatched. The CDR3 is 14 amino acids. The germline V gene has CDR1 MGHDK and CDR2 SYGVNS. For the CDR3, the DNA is TGTGCCAGCAGCCGGACAGGGCGGAACACTGAAGCTTTCTTT. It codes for CASSRTGRNTEAFF.

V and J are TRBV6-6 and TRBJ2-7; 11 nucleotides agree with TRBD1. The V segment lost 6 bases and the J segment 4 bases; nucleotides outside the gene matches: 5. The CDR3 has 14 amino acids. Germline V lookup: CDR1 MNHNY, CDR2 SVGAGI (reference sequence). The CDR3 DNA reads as TGTGCCAGCAGACCCGGGACAGGGGGATACGAGCAGTACTTC. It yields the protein CASRPGTGGYEQYF.

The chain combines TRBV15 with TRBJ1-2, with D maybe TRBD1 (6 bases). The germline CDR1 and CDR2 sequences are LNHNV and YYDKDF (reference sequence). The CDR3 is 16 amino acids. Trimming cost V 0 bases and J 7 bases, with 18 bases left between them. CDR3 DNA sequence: TGTGCCACCAGCAGAGATAAGGGGGTAAGGAGCCCTGGCTACACCTTC. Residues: CATSRDKGVRSPGYTF.

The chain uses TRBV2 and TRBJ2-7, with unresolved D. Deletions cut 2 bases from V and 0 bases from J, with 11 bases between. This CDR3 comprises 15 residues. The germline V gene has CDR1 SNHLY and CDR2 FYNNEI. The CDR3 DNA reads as TGTGCCAGCAGTGAATCTCGCGGCAGCTCCTACGAGCAGTACTTC. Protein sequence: CASSESRGSSYEQYF. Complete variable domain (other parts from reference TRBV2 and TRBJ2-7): EPEVTQTPSHQVTQMGQEVILRCVPISNHLYFYWYRQILGQKVEFLVSFYNNEISEKSEIFDDQFSVERPDGSNFTLKIRSTKLEDSAMYFCASSESRGSSYEQYFGPGTRLTVT.

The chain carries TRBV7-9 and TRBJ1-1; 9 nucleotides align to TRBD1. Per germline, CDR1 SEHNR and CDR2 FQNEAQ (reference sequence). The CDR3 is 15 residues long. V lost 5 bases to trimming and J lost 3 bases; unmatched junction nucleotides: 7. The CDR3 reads CASSPRRQGDTEAFF. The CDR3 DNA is TGTGCCAGCAGCCCCCGGAGACAGGGGGACACTGAAGCTTTCTTT.

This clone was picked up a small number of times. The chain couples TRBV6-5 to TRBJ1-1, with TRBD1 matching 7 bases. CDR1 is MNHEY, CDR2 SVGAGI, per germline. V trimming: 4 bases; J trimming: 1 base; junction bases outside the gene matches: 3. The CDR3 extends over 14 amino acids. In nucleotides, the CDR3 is TGTGCCAGCAGTTGGCGGACAGGGAACACTGAAGCTTTCTTT. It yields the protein CASSWRTGNTEAFF.

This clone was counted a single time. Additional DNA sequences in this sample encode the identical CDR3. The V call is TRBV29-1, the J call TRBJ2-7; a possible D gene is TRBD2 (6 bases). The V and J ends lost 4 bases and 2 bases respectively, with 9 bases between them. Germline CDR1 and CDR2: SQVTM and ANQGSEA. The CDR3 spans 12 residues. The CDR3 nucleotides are TGCAGCGTTGTTGGCGGGGCCTACGAGCAGTACTTC. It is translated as CSVVGGAYEQYF.

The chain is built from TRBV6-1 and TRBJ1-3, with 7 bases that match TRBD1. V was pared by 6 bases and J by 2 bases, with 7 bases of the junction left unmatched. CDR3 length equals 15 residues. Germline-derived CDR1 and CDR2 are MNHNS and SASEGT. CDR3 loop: CASSDGQAPGNTIYF. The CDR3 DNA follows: TGTGCCAGCAGCGACGGACAGGCGCCTGGAAACACCATATATTTT.

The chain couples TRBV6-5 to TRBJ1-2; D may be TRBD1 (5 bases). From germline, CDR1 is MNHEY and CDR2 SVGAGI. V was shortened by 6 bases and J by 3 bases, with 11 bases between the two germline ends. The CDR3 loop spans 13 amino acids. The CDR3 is CASRDTEDYGYTF. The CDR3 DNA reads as TGTGCCAGCAGGGACACCGAGGACTATGGCTACACCTTC.

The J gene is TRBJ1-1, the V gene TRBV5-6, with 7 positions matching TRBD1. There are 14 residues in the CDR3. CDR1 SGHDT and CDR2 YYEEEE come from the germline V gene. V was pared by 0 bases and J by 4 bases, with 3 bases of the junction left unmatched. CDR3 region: CASSLGQGTTEAFF. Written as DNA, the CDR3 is TGTGCCAGCAGCTTGGGACAGGGAACCACTGAAGCTTTCTTT. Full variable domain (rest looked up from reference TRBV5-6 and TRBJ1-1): DAGVTQSPTHLIKTRGQQVTLRCSPKSGHDTVSWYQQALGQGPQFIFQYYEEEERQRGNFPDRFSGHQFPNYSSELNVNALLLGDSALYLCASSLGQGTTEAFFGQGTRLTVV.

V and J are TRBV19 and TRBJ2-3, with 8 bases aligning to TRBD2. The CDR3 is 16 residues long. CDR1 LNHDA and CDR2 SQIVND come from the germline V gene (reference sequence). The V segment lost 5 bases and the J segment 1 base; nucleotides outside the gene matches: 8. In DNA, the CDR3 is TGTGCCAGTAGTTTCGGGGGGGTTGAGGGCACAGATACGCAGTATTTT. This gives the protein CASSFGGVEGTDTQYF.

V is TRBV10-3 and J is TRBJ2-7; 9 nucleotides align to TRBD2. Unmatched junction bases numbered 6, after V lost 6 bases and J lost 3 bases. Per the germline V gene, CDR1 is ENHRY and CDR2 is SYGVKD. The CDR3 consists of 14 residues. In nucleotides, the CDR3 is TGTGCCATCAGAATAGCGGGAGCTAACTACGAGCAGTACTTC. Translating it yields CAIRIAGANYEQYF.

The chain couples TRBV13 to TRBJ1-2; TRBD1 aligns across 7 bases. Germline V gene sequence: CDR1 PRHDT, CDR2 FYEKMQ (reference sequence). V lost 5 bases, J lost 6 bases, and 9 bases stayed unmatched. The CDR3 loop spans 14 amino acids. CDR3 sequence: CASSKDRDIDGYTF. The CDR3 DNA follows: TGTGCCAGCAGCAAAGACAGGGATATAGATGGCTACACCTTC. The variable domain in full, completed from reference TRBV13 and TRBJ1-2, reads AAGVIQSPRHLIKEKRETATLKCYPIPRHDTVYWYQQGPGQDPQFLISFYEKMQSDKGSIPDRFSAQQFSDYHSELNMSSLELGDSALYFCASSKDRDIDGYTFGSGTRLTVV.

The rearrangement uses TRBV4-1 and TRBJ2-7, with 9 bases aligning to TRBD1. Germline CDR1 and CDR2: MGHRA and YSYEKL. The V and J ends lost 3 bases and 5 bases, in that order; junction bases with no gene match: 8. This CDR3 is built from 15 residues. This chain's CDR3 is CASSHPGQGGNEQYF. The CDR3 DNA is TGCGCCAGCAGCCACCCGGGACAGGGTGGGAACGAGCAGTACTTC.

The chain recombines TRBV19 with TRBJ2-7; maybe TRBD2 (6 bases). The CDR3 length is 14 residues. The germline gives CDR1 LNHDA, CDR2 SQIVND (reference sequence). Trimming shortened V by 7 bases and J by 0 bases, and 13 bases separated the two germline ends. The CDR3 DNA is TGTGCCAGTACCCCAGCCGGGGGCTCCTACGAGCAGTACTTC. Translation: CASTPAGGSYEQYF. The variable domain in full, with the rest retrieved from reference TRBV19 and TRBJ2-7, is DGGITQSPKYLFRKEGQNVTLSCEQNLNHDAMYWYRQDPGQGLRLIYYSQIVNDFQKGDIAEGYSVSREKKESFPLTVTSAQKNPTAFYLCASTPAGGSYEQYFGPGTRLTVT.

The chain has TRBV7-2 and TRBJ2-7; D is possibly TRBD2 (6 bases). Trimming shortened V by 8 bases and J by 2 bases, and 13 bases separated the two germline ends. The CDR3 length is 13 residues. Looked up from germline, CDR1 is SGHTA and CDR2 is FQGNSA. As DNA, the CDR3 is TGTGCCAGCTCTGGCGGGACCACCTACGAGCAGTACTTC. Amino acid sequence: CASSGGTTYEQYF.

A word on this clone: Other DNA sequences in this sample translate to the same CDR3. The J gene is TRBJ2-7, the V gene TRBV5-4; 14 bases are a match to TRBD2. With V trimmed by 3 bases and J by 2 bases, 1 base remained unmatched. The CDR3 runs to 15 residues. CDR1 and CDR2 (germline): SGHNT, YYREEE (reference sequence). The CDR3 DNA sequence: TGTGCCAGCAGCTCGGGACTAGCGGGGGCCTACGAGCAGTACTTC. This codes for CASSSGLAGAYEQYF.